The 10 T cell receptor beta chains reported below all come from one sample, sequenced in a study of long-term antiretroviral therapy in people with HIV (dated by TCRdb to the early 2020s). The immunoSEQ hsTCRB v3.0 assay was used at survey level resolution to sequence the TRB variable region. TCRdb took this table from immuneACCESS and kept in-frame rearrangements with V and J called. Such tables lack part of the clones; where checked against another copy, unresolved V genes explain under half of the gap, and the rest is unexplained. Present in this sample are some 22,000 clones, 79% of which were seen just once. The biggest ten clones account for just under 9.5% of the sample. The sample here was unsorted PBMCs, taken 4.1 years after starting antiretroviral therapy. The source is a woman in her 40s with HIV.

The chain couples TRBV2 to TRBJ1-1; D gene uncertain. V lost 6 bases and J 6 bases, leaving 8 bases between the germline ends. The CDR3 is made up of 11 amino acids. The V gene's germline CDR1 is SNHLY and CDR2 FYNNEI. CDR3 residues: CASRVRAEAFF. Written as DNA, the CDR3 is TGTGCCAGCAGGGTGAGGGCTGAAGCTTTCTTT.

The J gene is TRBJ1-2, the V gene TRBV19; 8 bases fit TRBD1. Looked up from germline, CDR1 is LNHDA and CDR2 is SQIVND (reference sequence). CDR3 length: 15 residues. Trimming at V came to 3 bases and at J to 3 bases, leaving 6 bases not matched to a gene. The CDR3 is CASSIGTGGYYGYTF. The DNA for the CDR3 is TGTGCCAGTAGTATCGGGACAGGAGGTTACTATGGCTACACCTTC.

The chain uses TRBV5-4 and TRBJ2-1; 7 bases match TRBD2. The length of the CDR3 is 16 residues. CDR1 and CDR2 from the germline V gene are SGHNT and YYREEE (reference sequence). V lost 4 bases, J lost 2 bases, and 9 bases stayed unmatched. The CDR3 nucleotides are TGTGCCAGCAGCAGTCAGGGCGGGAGAACCTACAATGAGCAGTTCTTC. Amino acid sequence: CASSSQGGRTYNEQFF.

The chain recombines TRBV2 with TRBJ1-1; 10 nucleotides agree with TRBD1. The CDR3 is 15 residues long. Germline lookup yields CDR1 SNHLY and CDR2 FYNNEI. The J segment lost 2 bases and the V segment lost 9 bases, leaving 9 bases of the junction unmatched. The CDR3 loop reads CARDRGPDPNTEAFF. In DNA, the CDR3 is TGTGCCAGAGACAGGGGGCCCGACCCCAACACTGAAGCTTTCTTT.

The chain recombines TRBV5-1 with TRBJ1-3; D is undetermined. The CDR3 totals 14 residues. V was cut by 4 bases and J by 0 bases, with 8 bases left in between. The V gene's germline CDR1 is SGHRS and CDR2 YFSETQ. The CDR3 is CASSRASSGNTIYF. The CDR3 DNA reads as TGCGCCAGCAGCCGGGCTTCCTCTGGAAACACCATATATTTT.

This clone occurred once. This chain joins TRBV7-9 and TRBJ1-5; D gene ambiguous. CDR1 and CDR2 from the germline V gene are SEHNR and FQNEAQ (reference sequence). CDR3 length: 13 amino acids. Trimming left V 6 bases short and J 5 bases short, with 11 bases between. CDR3 residues: CASRGFGDQPQHF. DNA of the CDR3: TGTGCCAGCAGGGGATTTGGTGATCAGCCCCAGCATTTT.

This clone was detected once. The chain recombines TRBV13 with TRBJ2-5; TRBD2 matches at 10 bases. Per the germline V gene, CDR1 is PRHDT and CDR2 is FYEKMQ (reference sequence). After removal of 0 bases from V and 5 bases from J, the junction contained 6 bases not matched to a gene. CDR3 size: 16 residues. CDR3 DNA sequence: TGTGCCAGCAGCTTAGGGCGGCTAGCGGGAGTGGAGACCCAGTACTTC. It yields the protein CASSLGRLAGVETQYF.

The chain couples TRBV4-1 to TRBJ2-7, with D uncertain. Germline lookup yields CDR1 MGHRA and CDR2 YSYEKL. V was cut by 0 bases and J by 4 bases, with 10 bases left in between. The CDR3 consists of 14 residues. The CDR3 coding sequence is TGCGCCAGCAGCCAAGATCCCCGGACGTACGAGCAGTACTTC. Amino acids: CASSQDPRTYEQYF.

The gene calls are TRBV7-9 and TRBJ2-1, with TRBD2 as a possible D gene (5 bases). The germline V gene has CDR1 SEHNR and CDR2 FQNEAQ (reference sequence). Trimming shortened V by 5 bases and J by 2 bases, and 16 bases separated the two germline ends. This CDR3 is built from 16 residues. CDR3 coding DNA: TGTGCCAGCAGCCCCGGCGGGCTATATCCCTACAATGAGCAGTTCTTC. This encodes CASSPGGLYPYNEQFF.

The V gene is TRBV4-2, the J gene TRBJ1-2; D is possibly TRBD1 (6 bases). CDR1 is LGHNA, CDR2 YNFKEQ, per germline. The length of the CDR3 is 16 residues. Trimming shortened V by 0 bases and J by 5 bases, and 16 bases separated the two germline ends. The CDR3 protein is CASSQEGSQGYYGYTF. The CDR3 DNA reads TGTGCCAGCAGCCAAGAAGGGTCACAGGGTTATTATGGCTACACCTTC.